This T cell receptor beta chain was retrieved from a study of OX40 agonist ivuxolimab in advanced cancers. Germline trimming cut 3 bases from V and 5 bases from J; bases unmatched to any gene: 8. Germline CDR1 is MDHEN and CDR2 is SYDVKM. The CDR3 length is 15 residues. Repertoires were generated with immunoSEQ multiplex PCR, while TCRdb's copy carries only in-frame clones and drops some. The sample includes 60,000 to 80,000 clones, 79% seen only once; the top ten take roughly 11%. The sequences come from CD4+ or CD8+ T cells sorted from blood, collected in a trial of the OX40 agonist ivuxolimab. This sequence joins TRBV28 and TRBJ2-7, with 9 bases that match TRBD2. The sequence was collected from an adult with an advanced solid tumor such as melanoma, head and neck, liver or kidney cancer. CDR3 nucleotide sequence: TGTGCCAGCAGTTTTAGGGGGCGGGAGGGCGACGAGCAGTACTTC. Its protein product is CASSFRGREGDEQYF. Drawing the rest from reference TRBV28 and TRBJ2-7, the complete variable domain is DVKVTQSSRYLVKRTGEKVFLECVQDMDHENMFWYRQDPGLGLRLIYFSYDVKMKEKGDIPEGYSVSREKKERFSLILESASTNQTSMYLCASSFRGREGDEQYFGPGTRLTVT.